The rows below give T cell receptor beta chains drawn from one sample of a study of spatial heterogeneity in lung cancer. TCRdb re-called the 5' RACE reads with MiXCR, one entry per CDR3 protein. The sample has about 52,000 distinct CDR3 sequences, 6% to 8.5% seen once. The sequencing used PBMCs, collected at follow-up. These receptors were obtained from a female donor with early-stage non-small cell lung cancer. CDR3s include the opening cysteine and the closing phenylalanine or tryptophan. D genes are given only for firm matches.

>TRBJ2-7|TRBD1|TRBV20-1
CSASYSGDSSYEQYF
>TRBJ1-5|-|TRBV5-5
CASSLARQFNQPQHF
>TRBJ2-7|-|TRBV20-1
CSARGYEQYF
>TRBJ1-5|-|TRBV9
CASSVEGGNQPQHF
>TRBJ1-5|-|TRBV2
CASSSQGINQPQHF
>TRBJ1-2|-|TRBV12-3/TRBV12-4
CASSSNYRDGYTF
>TRBJ2-3|TRBD1|TRBV29-1
CSVRTGDGNTQYF
>TRBJ1-1|-|TRBV24-1
CATSDFPMNTEAFF
>TRBJ2-7|TRBD1|TRBV10-3
CAISDGRGLTYEQYF
>TRBJ2-7|-|TRBV5-5
CASSLTSIYEQYF
>TRBJ1-1|-|TRBV18
CASSPDSQEAFF